This entry lists 21 T cell receptor beta chains sequenced from one sample in a study of shared clonotypes between healthy human individuals. The data were produced by immunoSEQ multiplex PCR, yet TCRdb's version contains in-frame clones alone and is incomplete. The sample has approximately 740,000 clones, roughly 92% seen once. Naive CD8 isolation took CD45RO-negative cells positively selected for CCR7 and excluded terminally differentiated effector memory CD45RA+ cells. The sequenced material came from naive CD8+ T cells sorted from blood. These receptors all stem from a man aged 30 to 45 in good health.

The CDR3 DNA reads as TGCGCCAGCAGCTTTTCGGATACCTACGAGCAGTACTTC. As protein: CASSFSDTYEQYF. The rearrangement uses TRBV5-1 and TRBJ2-7; D is undetermined. V lost 2 bases, J lost 2 bases, and 8 bases lay in between. The CDR3 is 13 amino acids. From germline, CDR1 is SGHRS and CDR2 YFSETQ.

The J gene is TRBJ2-3, the V gene TRBV28; 9 bases agree with TRBD2. The CDR3 has 15 residues. Germline V gene lookup returns CDR1 MDHEN and CDR2 SYDVKM. The J segment lost 2 bases and the V segment lost 5 bases, leaving 5 bases of the junction unmatched. CDR3 region: CASSIVAGDTDTQYF. The CDR3 DNA is TGTGCCAGCAGTATCGTAGCGGGGGACACAGATACGCAGTATTTT.

The gene calls are TRBV10-3 and TRBJ2-5; 10 positions agree with TRBD1. The CDR3 totals 18 residues. J gave up 5 bases and V 4 bases, and 16 bases lay outside the gene matches. Germline V gene lookup returns CDR1 ENHRY and CDR2 SYGVKD. The DNA for the CDR3 is TGTGCCATCAGTGGACGACGACAGGGGGCAGTTTTTGAGGAGACCCAGTACTTC. Amino acid sequence: CAISGRRQGAVFEETQYF.

The chain links TRBV29-1 to TRBJ2-1, with D perhaps assigned TRBD1 or TRBD2 (5 bases each). CDR3 length: 13 amino acids. Germline V CDR1 and CDR2: SQVTM, ANQGSEA. Trimming took 0 bases from V and 8 from J, leaving 11 bases between them. CDR3: CSVEDIGDDEQFF. Here the CDR3 DNA reads TGCAGCGTTGAAGATATAGGGGACGATGAGCAGTTCTTC.

This clone turned up a few times. The gene calls are TRBV21-1 and TRBJ1-5; TRBD1 is the table's D call and was not checked against the DNA. TRBV21-1 is tagged as a pseudogene. There are 15 residues in the CDR3. The CDR3 nucleotides are TGTGCCAGCAGCACAGGACAGATTAGCAATCAGCCCCAGCATTTT. This sequence encodes CASSTGQISNQPQHF.

This clone was found once. This sequence joins TRBV7-6 and TRBJ2-7; possibly TRBD2 for D (5 bases). The V end lost 1 base, the J end lost 3 bases, and 7 bases lay between the germline ends. The CDR3 consists of 13 residues. Germline CDR1 SGHVS, CDR2 FNYEAQ. In DNA form, the CDR3 reads TGTGCCAGCAGCTTAGAGACTAACTACGAGCAGTACTTC. Residues: CASSLETNYEQYF.

The gene calls are TRBV19 and TRBJ2-5; possibly TRBD2 for D (5 bases). CDR1 is LNHDA, CDR2 SQIVND, per germline (reference sequence). This CDR3 region has 15 residues. V lost 0 bases to trimming and J lost 6 bases, with 14 bases between them. CDR3 protein: CASSIETGVKKTQYF. The CDR3 coding sequence is TGTGCCAGTAGTATAGAAACCGGGGTTAAGAAGACCCAGTACTTC. The variable domain in full, with the rest retrieved from reference TRBV19 and TRBJ2-5, is DGGITQSPKYLFRKEGQNVTLSCEQNLNHDAMYWYRQDPGQGLRLIYYSQIVNDFQKGDIAEGYSVSREKKESFPLTVTSAQKNPTAFYLCASSIETGVKKTQYFGPGTRLLVL.

About this clone itself: Different DNA sequences within this sample yield the same CDR3. J is TRBJ2-3 and V is TRBV7-9; no reliable D call. V shed 6 bases and J shed 3 bases, with 4 bases lying between them. CDR1 and CDR2 from the germline V gene are SEHNR and FQNEAQ (reference sequence). This CDR3 has 11 residues. CDR3 protein: CASRSTDTQYF. The CDR3 nucleotides read TGTGCCAGCAGGTCAACAGATACGCAGTATTTT.

This clone was seen only once. The gene calls are TRBV28 and TRBJ2-1, with a possible D match to TRBD2 (5 bases). The V end was cut by 6 bases, the J end by 9 bases, with 15 bases between. CDR1 and CDR2 from the germline V gene are MDHEN and SYDVKM. CDR3 length equals 13 residues. Written as DNA, the CDR3 is TGTGCCAGCAGCCTAGCCATGGGCGGTGAGCAGTTCTTC. Protein product: CASSLAMGGEQFF.

The rearrangement uses TRBV7-9 and TRBJ2-7, with D unresolved. The V end was cut by 2 bases, the J end by 6 bases, with 11 bases between. The germline V gene has CDR1 SEHNR and CDR2 FQNEAQ (reference sequence). The CDR3 is made up of 13 amino acids. CDR3 loop: CASSLWGPTEQYF. The DNA of the CDR3 is TGTGCCAGCAGCTTATGGGGTCCTACCGAGCAGTACTTC.

This clone was counted once. This chain uses TRBV13 with TRBJ1-5; D call uncertain. CDR1 PRHDT and CDR2 FYEKMQ come from the germline V gene (reference sequence). The CDR3 spans 15 residues. V was cut by 5 bases and J by 1 base, with 12 bases left in between. CDR3 nucleotide sequence: TGTGCCAGCAGCCTCCGGACGGACAGCAATCAGCCCCAGCATTTT. This gives the protein CASSLRTDSNQPQHF.

The V and J genes are TRBV27 and TRBJ1-4, with 9 bases identical to TRBD1. The germline CDR1 and CDR2 sequences are MNHEY and SMNVEV (reference sequence). The CDR3 runs 13 residues. The V segment lost 4 bases and the J segment 8 bases; nucleotides outside the gene matches: 2. CDR3 nucleotides: TGTGCCAGCAGTTGGGGACAGGGAGAAAAACTGTTTTTT. Translated, it gives CASSWGQGEKLFF.

The chain links TRBV9 to TRBJ2-2; TRBD2 matches 10 bases. This CDR3 has 17 residues. Germline CDR1 reads SGDLS; CDR2 reads YYNGEE. Trimming at V came to 3 bases and at J to 7 bases, leaving 12 bases not matched to a gene. The CDR3 protein is CASSDSLKTSGDGELFF. CDR3 nucleotides: TGTGCCAGCAGCGATTCCCTCAAAACTAGCGGGGACGGGGAGCTGTTTTTT.

The chain is built from TRBV19 and TRBJ1-5, with TRBD1 matching 8 bases. V lost 7 bases, J lost 2 bases, and 7 bases stayed unmatched. The CDR3 totals 15 residues. CDR1 and CDR2 (germline): LNHDA, SQIVND (reference sequence). CDR3 nucleotides: TGTGCCAGTAATCTTCAGGGGGCCGGCAATCAGCCCCAGCATTTT. It encodes CASNLQGAGNQPQHF.

V usage is TRBV6-4 and J usage is TRBJ2-3; D call uncertain. Germline CDR1 reads MRHNA; CDR2 reads SNTAGT. The V end lost 2 bases, the J end lost 1 base, and 13 bases lay between the germline ends. The CDR3 consists of 16 residues. CDR3 in DNA: TGTGCCAGCAGTGACGGCCGCCGGCTAGGCACAGATACGCAGTATTTT. Its protein product is CASSDGRRLGTDTQYF.

The chain uses TRBV29-1 and TRBJ2-1; 14 bases are shared with TRBD2. V was pared by 0 bases and J by 7 bases, with 8 bases of the junction left unmatched. This CDR3 spans 17 amino acids. Per the germline V gene, CDR1 is SQVTM and CDR2 is ANQGSEA. The CDR3 DNA is TGCAGCGTTGAAGATCCGGGACTAGCGGGAGTGGTAAATGAGCAGTTCTTC. It is translated as CSVEDPGLAGVVNEQFF.

This clone was counted between two and nine times. The chain is built from TRBV4-1 and TRBJ2-7, with D possibly TRBD2 on 6 matching bases. CDR3 size: 14 residues. Per the germline V gene, CDR1 is MGHRA and CDR2 is YSYEKL. V was trimmed by 7 bases and J by 1 base, leaving 14 bases between them. CDR3 DNA sequence: TGCGCCAGCAAGGAGGGGCCTGCTTCCTACGAGCAGTACTTC. Protein sequence: CASKEGPASYEQYF.

The chain uses TRBV28 and TRBJ2-7; 11 nucleotides match TRBD2. Trimming cost V 3 bases and J 2 bases; bases outside gene matches: 3. Germline V lookup: CDR1 MDHEN, CDR2 SYDVKM. The CDR3 runs to 15 residues. This CDR3 reads CASSFRGLAAYEQYF. As DNA, the CDR3 is TGTGCCAGCAGTTTCCGGGGACTAGCGGCCTACGAGCAGTACTTC.

V and J are TRBV11-2 and TRBJ1-1; D is perhaps TRBD1 (6 bases). The CDR3 runs to 15 residues. Between the trimmed V and J ends, which lost 5 bases and 7 bases, there was a span of 20 bases. The germline gives CDR1 SGHAT, CDR2 FQNNGV. The CDR3 region is CASSPNPGQPFEAFF. The CDR3 DNA sequence: TGTGCCAGCAGCCCCAACCCGGGACAACCTTTTGAAGCTTTCTTT.

This sequence joins TRBV10-2 and TRBJ2-7; D uncertain. The germline V gene has CDR1 WSHSY and CDR2 SAAADI. CDR3 size: 11 residues. Trimming removed 10 bases at V and 4 bases at J, with 11 bases between. Here the CDR3 reads CATSTGYEQYF. In nucleotides, the CDR3 is TGCGCCACCTCGACTGGTTACGAGCAGTACTTC.

The chain carries TRBV7-3 and TRBJ2-1, with D possibly matching TRBD2 (5 bases). V was pared by 5 bases and J by 0 bases, with 17 bases between. The CDR3 spans 17 residues. The V gene's germline CDR1 is SGHTA and CDR2 FQGTGA. The CDR3 DNA is TGTGCCAGCAGCGGAGGCGGGCGGCCGATCTCCTACAATGAGCAGTTCTTC. This translates into CASSGGGRPISYNEQFF.